These 19 T cell receptor beta chains came from one sample sequenced in a study of radiotherapy plus CTLA-4 blockade in lung cancer. Repertoires were generated with immunoSEQ multiplex PCR, while TCRdb's copy carries only in-frame clones and drops some. Of tens of thousands of clones in the sample, approximately 78% were seen once. The sample consisted of peripheral blood, taken from a patient treated with radiotherapy plus ipilimumab. These receptor sequences come from a human donor with non-small cell lung cancer who had a complete response to radiotherapy plus ipilimumab.

This clone was counted only a few times. The DNA for the CDR3 is TGTGCCAGCTCACCACCGACCTCTGGAAACACCATATATTTT. This codes for CASSPPTSGNTIYF. The chain carries TRBV18 and TRBJ1-3; D unresolved. The V and J ends lost 0 bases and 0 bases respectively, with 3 bases between them. Germline lookup yields CDR1 KGHSH and CDR2 LQKENI. The CDR3 extends over 14 amino acids.

V usage is TRBV6-4 and J usage is TRBJ2-2, with D perhaps being TRBD1 or TRBD2 (5 bases each). The V end was cut by 5 bases, the J end by 7 bases, with 11 bases between. The CDR3 consists of 13 residues. The germline CDR1 and CDR2 sequences are MRHNA and SNTAGT. CDR3 in amino acids: CASSRGPGGELFF. The CDR3 region has the DNA TGTGCCAGCAGTCGGGGCCCCGGCGGGGAGCTGTTTTTT.

The J gene is TRBJ1-3, the V gene TRBV5-4; TRBD1 matches 11 bases. V gave up 4 bases and J gave up 7 bases; unmatched junction bases: 4. In germline, CDR1 is SGHNT, CDR2 YYREEE (reference sequence). CDR3 size: 14 residues. This CDR3 reads CASSPGQGVNTIYF. The CDR3 DNA sequence: TGTGCCAGCAGCCCGGGACAGGGGGTGAACACCATATATTTT. Full variable domain (rest looked up from reference TRBV5-4 and TRBJ1-3): ETGVTQSPTHLIKTRGQQVTLRCSSQSGHNTVSWYQQALGQGPQFIFQYYREEENGRGNFPPRFSGLQFPNYSSELNVNALELDDSALYLCASSPGQGVNTIYFGEGSWLTVV.

V is TRBV7-2 and J is TRBJ2-5; perhaps TRBD1 as D (6 bases). CDR1 SGHTA and CDR2 FQGNSA come from the germline V gene. CDR3 length equals 15 residues. The V gene lost 5 bases and the J gene lost 5 bases, with 18 bases spanning the gap. CDR3 bases: TGTGCCAGCAGCCTTGCAGGATCCCAGGGGGAGACCCAGTACTTC. Translating gives CASSLAGSQGETQYF.

This clone showed up just once. The chain recombines TRBV19 with TRBJ1-5; no definite D call. This CDR3 contains 15 residues. CDR1 is LNHDA and CDR2 is SQIVND in the germline V gene (reference sequence). Deletions cut 3 bases from V and 5 bases from J, with 14 bases between. The CDR3 is CASSMWVVVDQPQHF. The CDR3 DNA sequence: TGTGCCAGTAGTATGTGGGTAGTGGTTGATCAGCCCCAGCATTTT.

This sequence joins TRBV30 and TRBJ1-2; no reliable D call. Germline CDR1 and CDR2: GTSNPN and SVGIG (reference sequence). The CDR3 length is 13 residues. Trimming took off 2 bases at V and 7 bases at J, with 14 bases between the two ends. DNA for the CDR3: TGTGCCTGGAGTACACCCCTGGGCCGTGGCTACACCTTC. As protein: CAWSTPLGRGYTF. The whole variable domain, filled in from reference TRBV30 and TRBJ1-2, reads SQTIHQWPATLVQPVGSPLSLECTVEGTSNPNLYWYRQAAGRGLQLLFYSVGIGQISSEVPQNLSASRPQDRQFILSSKKLLLSDSGFYLCAWSTPLGRGYTFGSGTRLTVV.

The rearrangement uses TRBV18 and TRBJ2-3, with 9 bases aligning to TRBD2. V lost 3 bases, J lost 4 bases, and 14 bases stayed unmatched. Germline CDR1 and CDR2: KGHSH and LQKENI. The CDR3 loop spans 18 amino acids. In DNA, the CDR3 is TGTGCCAGCTCACCCATAGCGGGAGCCCCGGGTAATCCAGATACGCAGTATTTT. This codes for CASSPIAGAPGNPDTQYF.

Only one count was recorded for this clone. CDR3 DNA sequence: TGTGCCAGCAGTGAAGAGGAGTTAAGCACAGATACGCAGTATTTT. It codes for CASSEEELSTDTQYF. The J gene is TRBJ2-3, the V gene TRBV2; D is ambiguous. The V gene lost 1 base and the J gene lost 0 bases, with 8 bases spanning the gap. Germline CDR1 SNHLY, CDR2 FYNNEI. The CDR3 consists of 15 residues. Full variable domain (rest looked up from reference TRBV2 and TRBJ2-3): EPEVTQTPSHQVTQMGQEVILRCVPISNHLYFYWYRQILGQKVEFLVSFYNNEISEKSEIFDDQFSVERPDGSNFTLKIRSTKLEDSAMYFCASSEEELSTDTQYFGPGTRLTVL.

The chain has TRBV5-1 and TRBJ2-5; D might be TRBD1 or TRBD2, each matching 5 bases. V was clipped by 0 bases and J by 2 bases, with 11 bases between them. The CDR3 length is 15 residues. Germline CDR1 and CDR2: SGHRS and YFSETQ. The CDR3 is CASSLAGLEQETQYF. Here the CDR3 DNA reads TGCGCCAGCAGCTTGGCGGGGCTGGAGCAAGAGACCCAGTACTTC.

V and J are TRBV9 and TRBJ2-4, with D perhaps TRBD2 (5 bases). The CDR3 is 14 amino acids. V was shortened by 0 bases and J by 1 base, with 5 bases between the two germline ends. Germline loops: CDR1 SGDLS, CDR2 YYNGEE. The CDR3 loop reads CASSVGEAKNIQYF. CDR3 in DNA: TGTGCCAGCAGCGTAGGGGAGGCCAAAAACATTCAGTACTTC.

In regard to this clone: The same CDR3 arises from other DNA sequences in this sample as well. This chain links TRBV11-2 with TRBJ2-1; 8 bases agree with TRBD1. CDR1 is SGHAT and CDR2 is FQNNGV in the germline V gene. This CDR3 spans 14 amino acids. V was clipped by 5 bases and J by 4 bases; unmatched bases: 4. The CDR3, as DNA: TGTGCCAGCAGCCCCAGGACAGGGTACAATGAGCAGTTCTTC. Its translation is CASSPRTGYNEQFF.

The rearrangement links TRBV10-1 to TRBJ1-4, with D possibly being TRBD1 (5 bases). CDR1 WNHNN and CDR2 SYGVQD come from the germline V gene (reference sequence). V lost 6 bases, J lost 7 bases, and 12 bases lay in between. This CDR3 region has 13 residues. CDR3 sequence (DNA): TGCGCCAGCAGCGGGACGCTTGGTGAAAAACTGTTTTTT. Translating gives CASSGTLGEKLFF.

V and J are TRBV10-3 and TRBJ2-5, with 9 nucleotides matching TRBD2. Germline V gives CDR1 ENHRY, CDR2 SYGVKD. The CDR3 contains 15 residues. Trimming cost V 4 bases and J 4 bases; bases outside gene matches: 7. The CDR3 reads CAISAAAGGRETQYF. DNA of the CDR3: TGTGCCATCAGTGCCGCCGCGGGGGGGAGAGAGACCCAGTACTTC.

The chain couples TRBV29-1 to TRBJ1-4, with D possibly matching TRBD1 (6 bases). CDR3 size: 16 residues. Germline V lookup: CDR1 SQVTM, CDR2 ANQGSEA. Trimming took off 4 bases at V and 8 bases at J, with 23 bases between the two ends. The CDR3 bases are TGCAGCGTTGCAGGGTCTACAGGGTTTTCAGGGGAAAAACTGTTTTTT. Amino acids: CSVAGSTGFSGEKLFF.

The chain's CDR3 is CASSLEWGEGANTQYF. The CDR3 coding sequence is TGTGCCAGCAGCTTGGAATGGGGCGAGGGGGCGAATACGCAGTATTTT. V gene TRBV5-6 combines with J gene TRBJ2-3; TRBD1 matches 7 bases. The CDR3 runs 16 residues. CDR1 SGHDT and CDR2 YYEEEE come from the germline V gene. The V segment lost 0 bases and the J segment 7 bases; nucleotides outside the gene matches: 11. The whole variable domain, filled in from reference TRBV5-6 and TRBJ2-3, reads DAGVTQSPTHLIKTRGQQVTLRCSPKSGHDTVSWYQQALGQGPQFIFQYYEEEERQRGNFPDRFSGHQFPNYSSELNVNALLLGDSALYLCASSLEWGEGANTQYFGPGTRLTVL.

The chain has TRBV28 and TRBJ2-5, with 7 positions matching TRBD1. Trimming took 3 bases from V and 0 from J; bases not matched to a gene: 4. Germline CDR1 is MDHEN and CDR2 is SYDVKM. This CDR3 is 15 amino acids long. The CDR3 DNA is TGTGCCAGCAGTTTGTTGGACAGGTACCAAGAGACCCAGTACTTC. Translation: CASSLLDRYQETQYF.

The rearrangement links TRBV27 to TRBJ2-3; D gene unclear. The V gene's germline CDR1 is MNHEY and CDR2 SMNVEV (reference sequence). There are 13 residues in the CDR3. V was shortened by 6 bases and J by 3 bases, with 10 bases between the two germline ends. In nucleotides, the CDR3 is TGTGCCAGCAGCCTACGTAGAACAGATACGCAGTATTTT. It translates to CASSLRRTDTQYF.

This clone ranks as medium-sized. The rearrangement links TRBV18 to TRBJ1-2; perhaps TRBD1 as D (5 bases). CDR3 size: 15 residues. Trimming removed 2 bases from V and 2 bases from J, with 12 bases in between. CDR1 is KGHSH and CDR2 is LQKENI in the germline V gene. CDR3 amino acids: CASSPMGVSNYGYTF. The DNA for the CDR3 is TGTGCCAGCTCACCAATGGGGGTCTCAAACTATGGCTACACCTTC.

The V call is TRBV19, the J call TRBJ2-1; 9 nucleotides match TRBD2. This CDR3 spans 15 amino acids. The V gene end was trimmed by 4 bases and the J gene end by 8 bases; junction bases not matched to a gene: 9. Germline V gives CDR1 LNHDA, CDR2 SQIVND (reference sequence). In DNA, the CDR3 is TGTGCCAGTAGTACCGTAGGACTAGCGTGGGATGAGCAGTTCTTC. Protein: CASSTVGLAWDEQFF.